These T cell receptor beta chains were read from a single sample in a study of blood T cell repertoires in COVID-19. Assay used: immunoSEQ multiplex PCR; TCRdb lists only in-frame clones, some missing. This repertoire shows roughly 160,000 clones, 70% to 85% found once; its top ten account for 6.9%. Sequences were obtained from peripheral blood. These receptor sequences come from a man older than 75 with COVID-19, enrolled during active disease. CDR3s include the opening cysteine and the closing phenylalanine or tryptophan. Fields, in order: J gene, clone size, D gene, V gene, CDR3 DNA, CDR3 protein. A D gene is named only where the DNA matches it firmly. Clone size is stated in some rows and not others, as once, few, many or a class when expanded.

J gene: TRBJ2-4; clone size: NA; D gene: NA; V gene: TRBV28; CDR3 DNA: TGTGCCAGCAGTTATTGGAGGACAGAAGCCAAAAACATTCAGTACTTC; CDR3 protein: CASSYWRTEAKNIQYF
J gene: TRBJ1-1; clone size: NA; D gene: TRBD1; V gene: TRBV19; CDR3 DNA: TGTGCCACTATCCACGGGACAGGGAACACTGAAGCTTTCTTT; CDR3 protein: CATIHGTGNTEAFF
J gene: TRBJ1-1; clone size: NA; D gene: NA; V gene: TRBV28; CDR3 DNA: TGTGCCAGCAGTTTATTCACGGGAAACACTGAAGCTTTCTTT; CDR3 protein: CASSLFTGNTEAFF
J gene: TRBJ1-5; clone size: NA; D gene: NA; V gene: TRBV2; CDR3 DNA: TGTGCCAGCAGTGAAGGAGGAAATAGCAATCAGCCCCAGCATTTT; CDR3 protein: CASSEGGNSNQPQHF
J gene: TRBJ2-5; clone size: NA; D gene: TRBD2; V gene: TRBV2; CDR3 DNA: TGTGCCAGCAGCGCACAGCGGGGGGGGGAGGAGACCCAGTACTTC; CDR3 protein: CASSAQRGGEETQYF
J gene: TRBJ2-7; clone size: NA; D gene: NA; V gene: TRBV12-3/TRBV12-4; CDR3 DNA: TGTGCCAGCAGTTTCAGGGCCTCCTACGAGCAGTACTTC; CDR3 protein: CASSFRASYEQYF
J gene: TRBJ1-1; clone size: NA; D gene: NA; V gene: TRBV11-2; CDR3 DNA: TGTGCCAGCAGCTCGTTCGGGGTCGGCACTGAAGCTTTCTTT; CDR3 protein: CASSSFGVGTEAFF
J gene: TRBJ2-7; clone size: NA; D gene: TRBD2; V gene: TRBV7-9; CDR3 DNA: TGTGCCAGCAGCTTAGGGGGGGGGATCTCCTACGAGCAGTACTTC; CDR3 protein: CASSLGGGISYEQYF
J gene: TRBJ2-2; clone size: NA; D gene: NA; V gene: TRBV5-1; CDR3 DNA: TGCGCCAGCAGCTTCGGGACTTTCACCACCGGGGAGCTGTTTTTT; CDR3 protein: CASSFGTFTTGELFF
J gene: TRBJ2-3; clone size: NA; D gene: NA; V gene: TRBV3-1/TRBV3-2; CDR3 DNA: TGTGCCAGCAGCCAAGATGAAACCCCGGGTACGCAGTATTTT; CDR3 protein: CASSQDETPGTQYF
J gene: TRBJ2-7; clone size: NA; D gene: TRBD1; V gene: TRBV2; CDR3 DNA: TGTGCCAGCAACAACCGGGACAGTTACGAGCAGTACTTC; CDR3 protein: CASNNRDSYEQYF
J gene: TRBJ2-7; clone size: NA; D gene: NA; V gene: TRBV7-2; CDR3 DNA: TGTGCCAGCAGCTTAGGAGGAGGCTCAGGCTACGAGCAGTACTTC; CDR3 protein: CASSLGGGSGYEQYF
J gene: TRBJ2-1; clone size: NA; D gene: NA; V gene: TRBV9; CDR3 DNA: TGTGCCAGCAGTTTGCGTGGCTCCTACAATGAGCAGTTCTTC; CDR3 protein: CASSLRGSYNEQFF
J gene: TRBJ1-1; clone size: NA; D gene: TRBD1; V gene: TRBV5-1; CDR3 DNA: TGCGCCAGCAGCCGTGCCCCGCATGACGACAGGGGCTTT; CDR3 protein: CASSRAPHDDRGF
J gene: TRBJ1-1; clone size: few; D gene: TRBD1; V gene: TRBV6-1; CDR3 DNA: TGTGCCAGCAGTGAAGACTACAGGGGGACTGAAGCTTTCTTT; CDR3 protein: CASSEDYRGTEAFF
J gene: TRBJ1-1; clone size: NA; D gene: NA; V gene: TRBV21-1; CDR3 DNA: TGTGCCAGCAGCAAAGAGACGGGAGAGAGCCTGAACACTGAAGCTTTCTTT; CDR3 protein: CASSKETGESLNTEAFF
J gene: TRBJ2-1; clone size: NA; D gene: NA; V gene: TRBV5-1; CDR3 DNA: TGCGCCAGCAGCTTGGGGACACTATACAATGAGCAGTTCTTC; CDR3 protein: CASSLGTLYNEQFF
J gene: TRBJ1-1; clone size: NA; D gene: NA; V gene: TRBV7-2; CDR3 DNA: TGTGCCAGCAGTTCCAACGGGGTCAACACTGAAGCTTTCTTT; CDR3 protein: CASSSNGVNTEAFF
J gene: TRBJ2-7; clone size: NA; D gene: NA; V gene: TRBV5-1; CDR3 DNA: TGCGCCAGCAGACAGTCCTACGAGCAGTACTTC; CDR3 protein: CASRQSYEQYF
J gene: TRBJ1-5; clone size: NA; D gene: NA; V gene: TRBV7-8; CDR3 DNA: TGTGCCAGCAGCTTAGTTGTGGGGCCGAATCAGCCCCAGCATTTT; CDR3 protein: CASSLVVGPNQPQHF
J gene: TRBJ1-1; clone size: few; D gene: NA; V gene: TRBV5-4; CDR3 DNA: TGTGCCAGCAGCTTCCCCCCGGGACACTCGAACACTGAAGCTTTCTTT; CDR3 protein: CASSFPPGHSNTEAFF
J gene: TRBJ1-4; clone size: NA; D gene: TRBD1; V gene: TRBV27; CDR3 DNA: TGTGCCAGCAGTACGGGACAGGGAGGTTTTGAGGAAAAACTGTTTTTT; CDR3 protein: CASSTGQGGFEEKLFF
J gene: TRBJ2-4; clone size: NA; D gene: TRBD1; V gene: TRBV6-5; CDR3 DNA: TGTGCCAGCACTTCACAGGGGGCGGGGGACATTCAGTACTTC; CDR3 protein: CASTSQGAGDIQYF
J gene: TRBJ1-1; clone size: once; D gene: NA; V gene: TRBV6-5; CDR3 DNA: TGTGCCAGCAGTCTAAACTTGAACACTGAAGCTTTCTTT; CDR3 protein: CASSLNLNTEAFF
J gene: TRBJ2-1; clone size: NA; D gene: TRBD1; V gene: TRBV12-5; CDR3 DNA: TGTGCTAGTGGGCCCGGGACAGGGACCTACAATGAGCAGTTCTTC; CDR3 protein: CASGPGTGTYNEQFF
J gene: TRBJ2-7; clone size: NA; D gene: NA; V gene: TRBV9; CDR3 DNA: TGTGCCAGCAGCGTACAACAGGGCGGCGAGCAGTACTTC; CDR3 protein: CASSVQQGGEQYF
J gene: TRBJ1-4; clone size: NA; D gene: NA; V gene: TRBV7-9; CDR3 DNA: TGTGCCAGCAGCTTGCGCCTCATGACAGCAACTAATGAAAAACTGTTTTTT; CDR3 protein: CASSLRLMTATNEKLFF
J gene: TRBJ2-1; clone size: NA; D gene: TRBD1; V gene: TRBV19; CDR3 DNA: TGTGCCAGTAGTATAGGCGGGGACAGGTACTACAATGAGCAGTTCTTC; CDR3 protein: CASSIGGDRYYNEQFF
J gene: TRBJ2-7; clone size: NA; D gene: TRBD1; V gene: TRBV29-1; CDR3 DNA: TGCAGCGGACGGGACAGGGGATACGAGCAGTACTTC; CDR3 protein: CSGRDRGYEQYF
J gene: TRBJ2-1; clone size: few; D gene: NA; V gene: TRBV19; CDR3 DNA: TGTGCCAGTAGTATCACAGGGACCCTATACAATGAGCAGTTCTTC; CDR3 protein: CASSITGTLYNEQFF
J gene: TRBJ2-1; clone size: NA; D gene: NA; V gene: TRBV4-3; CDR3 DNA: TGCGCCAGCAGCCAAGATGGTGCGGGTAAGGTGCAGTTCTTC; CDR3 protein: CASSQDGAGKVQFF
J gene: TRBJ1-1; clone size: NA; D gene: NA; V gene: TRBV11-2; CDR3 DNA: TGTGCCAGCAGCTTAGCAGGGGTGAACACTGAAGCTTTCTTT; CDR3 protein: CASSLAGVNTEAFF
J gene: TRBJ1-1; clone size: NA; D gene: NA; V gene: TRBV3-1/TRBV3-2; CDR3 DNA: TGTGCCAGCAGCCAACCGACAGTTCGAGGAACTGAAGCTTTCTTT; CDR3 protein: CASSQPTVRGTEAFF